The 8 T cell receptor beta chains in this list originate from one sample, sequenced in a study of identical twins. TCRdb re-called the 5' RACE reads with MiXCR, one entry per CDR3 protein. The profile shows about 520,000 distinct CDR3 sequences, about 20% of them singletons. The same data also contributed to another study, on T cells expressing NK-cell markers.

Sequencing used CD4+ T cells sorted from blood. The receptor set was obtained from a woman between 18 and 29 years old in good health.

This chain uses TRBV6-5 with TRBJ1-4; 10 bases line up with TRBD1. The CDR3 covers 14 residues. CDR1 MNHEY and CDR2 SVGAGI come from the germline V gene. After removal of 4 bases from V and 7 bases from J, the junction contained 3 bases not matched to a gene. The CDR3 here is CASSFRTGGEKLFF. The CDR3 DNA is TGTGCCAGCAGTTTCCGGACAGGGGGTGAAAAACTGTTTTTT.

This clonotype was found a few times. The chain is built from TRBV7-9 and TRBJ1-1; no firm D call. This CDR3 is built from 15 residues. Germline V gene data show CDR1 as SEHNR and CDR2 as FQNEAQ (reference sequence). V lost 1 base to trimming and J lost 1 base, with 10 bases between them. As DNA, the CDR3 is TGTGCCAGCAGCTTAGGGACGGCTTGGAACACTGAAGCTTTCTTT. It encodes CASSLGTAWNTEAFF.

Only one count was recorded for this clonotype. V and J are TRBV5-1 and TRBJ2-3; 9 bases line up with TRBD2. From germline, CDR1 is SGHRS and CDR2 YFSETQ. The CDR3 is made up of 18 amino acids. V trimming: 4 bases; J trimming: 5 bases; junction bases outside the gene matches: 17. The DNA of the CDR3 is TGCGCCAGCAGCGGAGCCGGGTGGGGTAGCGGGGGACAAGATACGCAGTATTTT. Translating it yields CASSGAGWGSGGQDTQYF.

In its sample, this clonotype was seen a few times. The genes are TRBV5-1 and TRBJ2-7; weak D call: TRBD2 (7 bases). V dropped 4 bases and J dropped 4 bases, with 12 bases sitting between them. Per the germline V gene, CDR1 is SGHRS and CDR2 is YFSETQ. There are 13 residues in the CDR3. The CDR3 nucleotides read TGCGCCAGCAGCGGAGGGGGGGGGTACGAGCAGTACTTC. Translation gives CASSGGGGYEQYF.

This clonotype was seen only a few times. The chain uses TRBV7-9 and TRBJ2-4; weak D call: TRBD2 (5 bases). V lost 5 bases to trimming and J lost 11 bases, with 13 bases between them. CDR1 is SEHNR, CDR2 FQNEAQ, per germline (reference sequence). This CDR3 spans 12 amino acids. CDR3 residues: CASSDTSKVQYF. In nucleotides, the CDR3 is TGTGCCAGCAGCGATACTAGTAAGGTTCAGTACTTC.

The chain couples TRBV27 to TRBJ2-5; D remains ambiguous. The CDR3 length is 16 residues. The V gene lost 3 bases and the J gene lost 2 bases, with 16 bases spanning the gap. Germline V gene sequence: CDR1 MNHEY, CDR2 SMNVEV (reference sequence). The CDR3 is CASSLTISRIQETQYF. The CDR3, as DNA: TGTGCCAGCAGTTTGACCATCTCTCGAATTCAAGAGACCCAGTACTTC.

This clonotype was observed a handful of times. This chain links TRBV20-1 with TRBJ2-7, with 7 bases lining up with TRBD2. Germline CDR1 reads DFQATT; CDR2 reads SNEGSKA (reference sequence). V lost 1 base, J lost 5 bases, and 5 bases stayed unmatched. CDR3 length: 13 residues. The CDR3 sequence is CSARGPGRDEQYF. In DNA, the CDR3 is TGCAGTGCTAGAGGACCAGGGAGGGACGAGCAGTACTTC.

This clonotype was counted between two and nine times. CDR3 sequence (DNA): TGCAGCGTTGCTGAAGTCTGGCAGGGACGTAGGGAGACCCAGTACTTC. This translates into CSVAEVWQGRRETQYF. The V call is TRBV29-1, the J call TRBJ2-5, with D perhaps TRBD1 or TRBD2 (5 bases each). There are 16 residues in the CDR3. The germline gives CDR1 SQVTM, CDR2 ANQGSEA. Trimming removed 4 bases at V and 5 bases at J, with 23 bases between.